This T cell receptor beta chain derives from a study of cytomegalovirus exposure and HLA in healthy donors. The V gene's germline CDR1 is SGHNT and CDR2 YYREEE (reference sequence). Trimming removed 4 bases from V and 6 bases from J; junction bases left unmatched: 7. CDR3 length: 15 amino acids. At collection, donors were nominally healthy, but unrecorded immune exposures were probable. General study points: Presence/absence comparisons presumed near-even sequencing depth among donors. Indistinguishable V segments, including TRBV6-2 and TRBV6-3, were excluded.

The primer mix had 60 Vbeta and 13 Jbeta primers. Here immunoSEQ multiplex PCR was the method, and the copy in TCRdb shows in-frame clones only, minus some. In total, the table holds 70,000 to 100,000 clones. Notes on this clone: Its target is not known.

The origin of this receptor is a girl between 10 and 17 years old in good health and CMV-seropositive. This rearrangement joins TRBV5-4 to TRBJ1-2, with 12 positions matching TRBD1. Sequencing was carried out using PBMCs. For the CDR3, the DNA is TGTGCCAGCAGCCGAGGGGGACAGGGGGCCCATGGCTACACCTTC. This sequence encodes CASSRGGQGAHGYTF.